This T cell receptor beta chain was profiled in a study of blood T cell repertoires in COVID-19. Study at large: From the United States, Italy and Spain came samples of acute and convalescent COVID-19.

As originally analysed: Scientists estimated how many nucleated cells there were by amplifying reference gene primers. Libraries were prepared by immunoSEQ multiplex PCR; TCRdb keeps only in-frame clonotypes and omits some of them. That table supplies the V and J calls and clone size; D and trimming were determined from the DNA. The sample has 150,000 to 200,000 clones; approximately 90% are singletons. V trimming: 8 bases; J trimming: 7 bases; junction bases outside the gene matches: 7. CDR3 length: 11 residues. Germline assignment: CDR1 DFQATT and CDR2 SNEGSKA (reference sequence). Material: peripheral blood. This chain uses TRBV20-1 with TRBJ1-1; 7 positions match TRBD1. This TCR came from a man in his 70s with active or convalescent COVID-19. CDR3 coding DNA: TGCAGTCCCCTGAGGGGGCTTGAAGCTTTCTTT. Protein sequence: CSPLRGLEAFF.